The 10 T cell receptor beta chains reported below all come from one sample, sequenced in a study of beta chain features in type 1 diabetes. The study's findings and limits: For Type 1 diabetes patients, all four CD4+ subsets carried TCRB CDR3s that were moderately but significantly shorter.

The whole isolated RNA underwent reverse transcription, so sequencing captured expressed TCRB transcripts. Profiled with immunoSEQ multiplex PCR; TCRdb holds only in-frame clones, not every one. In the table there are hundreds of thousands of clones, under 15% of which are singletons. Which antigens these TCRs recognize remains unknown. Sequenced: naive CD4+ T cells from blood. These receptors all stem from a man aged 18 to 29 with type 1 diabetes.

Turning to this clone: Other DNA sequences from this sample encode an identical CDR3 as well. The chain uses TRBV30 and TRBJ1-2; D gene unclear. CDR3 size: 11 residues. Trimming cost V 5 bases and J 0 bases, with 4 bases left between them. Per germline, CDR1 GTSNPN and CDR2 SVGIG (reference sequence). CDR3 region: CAWSSNYGYTF. CDR3 bases: TGTGCCTGGTCGTCTAACTATGGCTACACCTTC.

The chain combines TRBV29-1 with TRBJ2-7, with D uncertain. The CDR3 is 13 residues long. Between the trimmed V and J ends, which lost 1 base and 7 bases, there was a span of 14 bases. Germline V gene data show CDR1 as SQVTM and CDR2 as ANQGSEA. CDR3 in amino acids: CSVEGRLTEEQYF. In DNA form, the CDR3 reads TGCAGCGTTGAAGGGCGGCTTACGGAGGAGCAGTACTTC.

The chain employs TRBV4-1 and TRBJ1-1, with D maybe TRBD1 (6 bases). The CDR3 is 16 amino acids. V dropped 2 bases and J dropped 1 base, with 14 bases sitting between them. From germline, CDR1 is MGHRA and CDR2 YSYEKL. CDR3 in DNA: TGCGCCAGCAGCCAAATTTCCAGGGGAGCGAACACTGAAGCTTTCTTT. It encodes CASSQISRGANTEAFF.

This clone was seen only a few times. The chain combines TRBV27 with TRBJ1-4, with 9 bases lining up with TRBD1. Germline CDR1 is MNHEY and CDR2 is SMNVEV (reference sequence). The CDR3 totals 14 residues. The V gene end was trimmed by 8 bases and the J gene end by 8 bases; junction bases not matched to a gene: 9. The CDR3 sequence is CASSTGQGREKLFF. The CDR3 bases are TGTGCCAGCTCGACGGGACAGGGAAGGGAAAAACTGTTTTTT.

The rearrangement uses TRBV27 and TRBJ2-7; tentatively, D is TRBD2 (5 bases). CDR3 length: 12 residues. The germline V and J ends were trimmed by 5 bases and 7 bases, with 12 bases remaining between them. CDR1 and CDR2 (germline): MNHEY, SMNVEV (reference sequence). The CDR3 loop is CASSLVPGEQYF. The CDR3, as DNA: TGTGCCAGCAGTCTGGTCCCGGGAGAGCAGTACTTC.

This clone was observed a handful of times. The V gene is TRBV11-2, the J gene TRBJ2-7, with a possible D match to TRBD2 (5 bases). Trimming took 6 bases from V and 0 from J, leaving 12 bases between them. The CDR3 sequence is 14 residues long. Germline loops: CDR1 SGHAT, CDR2 FQNNGV. CDR3 sequence (DNA): TGTGCCAGCAGACCGCAGCGGAACTCCTACGAGCAGTACTTC. Its protein product is CASRPQRNSYEQYF.

The rearrangement uses TRBV5-1 and TRBJ2-7; D unclear. Germline values: CDR1 SGHRS, CDR2 YFSETQ. V lost 0 bases and J 7 bases, leaving 11 bases between the germline ends. The CDR3 runs to 13 residues. CDR3 region: CASSLGAELEQYF. CDR3 in DNA: TGCGCCAGCAGCTTGGGAGCCGAGTTGGAGCAGTACTTC.

The chain employs TRBV5-1 and TRBJ2-7, with 7 bases that match TRBD1. Germline CDR1 is SGHRS and CDR2 is YFSETQ. CDR3 length: 15 amino acids. The ends lost 4 bases at V and 0 bases at J; junction bases unmatched: 7. The CDR3 is CASSRDSGASYEQYF. The CDR3 nucleotides are TGCGCCAGCAGCCGGGACAGTGGAGCCTCCTACGAGCAGTACTTC.

This clone was found a few times. The rearrangement links TRBV5-1 to TRBJ2-5; 7 bases match TRBD1. This CDR3 spans 14 amino acids. The germline V gene has CDR1 SGHRS and CDR2 YFSETQ. The trim removed 1 base at V and 1 base at J, leaving 1 base unmatched. The CDR3 sequence: CASSLRTGQETQYF. CDR3 bases: TGCGCCAGCAGCTTGAGGACAGGCCAAGAGACCCAGTACTTC.

This clone was counted between two and nine times. The chain uses TRBV7-9 and TRBJ1-6; 7 positions match TRBD1. The junction had 14 bases not matched to a gene; V was cut back by 4 bases and J by 14 bases. This CDR3 spans 15 amino acids. Germline CDR1 and CDR2: SEHNR and FQNEAQ (reference sequence). The CDR3 protein is CASSSLGRQGSSLHF. CDR3 coding DNA: TGTGCCAGCAGCTCCTTGGGGCGACAGGGATCCTCCCTCCACTTT.